The 5 T cell receptor beta chains below all came from one sample that was sequenced in a study of T-cell reconstitution after alpha-beta-depleted transplantation in children. Preparation of the TCRbeta library involved a method that used unique molecular identifiers. One entry per CDR3 protein results from TCRdb running MiXCR on the PCR reads. The sample has 200,000 to 300,000 distinct CDR3 sequences, roughly a quarter seen once. The starting material was PBMCs, obtained before TCRalphabeta/CD19-depleted stem cell transplant. These receptors all stem from a girl aged 2 to 9 with Fanconi anemia, due to receive a stem cell transplant.

This chain joins TRBV6-5 and TRBJ1-2, with 8 bases identical to TRBD1. The CDR3 has 15 amino acids. V trimming: 3 bases; J trimming: 6 bases; junction bases outside the gene matches: 9. Germline CDR1 MNHEY, CDR2 SVGAGI. The CDR3 sequence is CASSYRQGRVDGYTF. The DNA of the CDR3 is TGTGCCAGCAGTTATCGACAGGGGAGGGTAGATGGCTACACCTTC.

This chain joins TRBV7-3 and TRBJ2-1, with D possibly TRBD1 on 6 matching bases. The CDR3 spans 14 residues. Trimming removed 0 bases from V and 6 bases from J, with 9 bases in between. Germline V gene lookup returns CDR1 SGHTA and CDR2 FQGTGA. The CDR3 nucleotides read TGTGCCAGCAGCTTAACGATAGGGGGCAATGAGCAGTTCTTC. Protein sequence: CASSLTIGGNEQFF.

This clonotype was found many times. The chain is built from TRBV25-1 and TRBJ2-1; no firm D call. V lost 6 bases, J lost 3 bases, and 3 bases lay in between. This CDR3 has 11 amino acids. Germline values: CDR1 MGHDK, CDR2 SYGVNS. The CDR3 nucleotides are TGTGCCAGCAGGGGCTACAATGAGCAGTTCTTC. Residues: CASRGYNEQFF.

This clonotype was seen more than once but under ten times. The chain is built from TRBV12-3 or TRBV12-4 and TRBJ2-7; tentatively, D is TRBD1 (6 bases). Trimming removed 3 bases from V and 6 bases from J, with 21 bases in between. The CDR3 length is 16 residues. CDR3 residues: CASSFFPGQSGSEQYF. CDR3 DNA: TGTGCCAGCAGTTTCTTCCCCGGACAGTCCGGTAGCGAGCAGTACTTC.

This clonotype was seen a few times. The V gene is TRBV25-1, the J gene TRBJ2-3, with 13 nucleotides matching TRBD2. CDR1 MGHDK and CDR2 SYGVNS come from the germline V gene. V lost 7 bases and J lost 2; bases outside the gene matches: 6. This CDR3 contains 16 residues. This CDR3 is CASTQGLAGNTDTQYF. The CDR3 region has the DNA TGTGCCAGCACTCAGGGACTAGCGGGGAACACAGATACGCAGTATTTT.